A single sample is the source of the 19 T cell receptor beta chains below, sequenced in a study of T cell changes during pregnancy in multiple sclerosis. Profiling relied on immunoSEQ multiplex PCR, and the TCRdb table lists in-frame clones only, not all of them. The table shows around 80,000 clones, with just over 90% occurring only once. This specimen consisted of peripheral blood, obtained before pregnancy. Receptor source: a female donor with multiple sclerosis, enrolled in a pregnancy study.

The chain combines TRBV29-1 with TRBJ1-1; D possibly corresponds to TRBD1 (6 bases). Per the germline V gene, CDR1 is SQVTM and CDR2 is ANQGSEA. Trimming left V 6 bases short and J 4 bases short, with 18 bases between. The CDR3 runs to 14 residues. The CDR3 is CSVPLQGFGTEAFF. The CDR3 DNA reads TGCAGCGTGCCTCTCCAGGGGTTCGGCACTGAAGCTTTCTTT.

J is TRBJ1-2 and V is TRBV7-6; 9 bases are a match to TRBD1. CDR3 length: 14 amino acids. V trimming: 1 base; J trimming: 8 bases; junction bases outside the gene matches: 5. From germline, CDR1 is SGHVS and CDR2 FNYEAQ. This CDR3 reads CASSLDGTGYGYTF. CDR3 bases: TGTGCCAGCAGCTTAGACGGGACAGGGTACGGCTACACCTTC.

This sequence joins TRBV7-3 and TRBJ2-3; TRBD2 matches at 14 bases. There are 16 residues in the CDR3. Germline assignment: CDR1 SGHTA and CDR2 FQGTGA. V was clipped by 4 bases and J by 5 bases; unmatched bases: 5. The CDR3 DNA is TGTGCCAGCAGCTCCGGGACTAGCGGGGGCCTAGATACGCAGTATTTT. This gives the protein CASSSGTSGGLDTQYF. Using reference TRBV7-3 and TRBJ2-3 for the parts outside the CDR3, the full variable domain is GAGVSQTPSNKVTEKGKYVELRCDPISGHTALYWYRQSLGQGPEFLIYFQGTGAADDSGLPNDRFFAVRPEGSVSTLKIQRTERGDSAVYLCASSSGTSGGLDTQYFGPGTRLTVL.

The V and J genes are TRBV5-1 and TRBJ2-3, with TRBD1 as a possible D gene (5 bases). Trimming left V 4 bases short and J 5 bases short, with 14 bases between. The CDR3 extends over 14 amino acids. The germline V gene has CDR1 SGHRS and CDR2 YFSETQ. The chain's CDR3 is CASSLSNQGDTQYF. DNA of the CDR3: TGCGCCAGCAGCCTGTCAAACCAGGGAGATACGCAGTATTTT.

The rearrangement uses TRBV7-2 and TRBJ2-1; possibly TRBD2 for D (6 bases). The CDR3 sequence is 15 residues long. CDR1 and CDR2 from the germline V gene are SGHTA and FQGNSA. V lost 6 bases and J 9 bases, leaving 21 bases between the germline ends. In nucleotides, the CDR3 is TGTGCCAGCAGACCCGGCGGCGGGGTCCAGGGTGAGCAGTTCTTC. Amino acid sequence: CASRPGGGVQGEQFF. The full variable domain, with the rest looked up from reference TRBV7-2 and TRBJ2-1, is GAGVSQSPSNKVTEKGKDVELRCDPISGHTALYWYRQSLGQGLEFLIYFQGNSAPDKSGLPSDRFSAERTGGSVSTLTIQRTQQEDSAVYLCASRPGGGVQGEQFFGPGTRLTVL.

The chain carries TRBV7-9 and TRBJ2-1, with 8 bases that match TRBD2. Germline V gene sequence: CDR1 SEHNR, CDR2 FQNEAQ (reference sequence). Trimming at V came to 6 bases and at J to 0 bases, leaving 4 bases not matched to a gene. This CDR3 region has 15 residues. Here the CDR3 reads CASRGGGSSYNEQFF. The DNA for the CDR3 is TGTGCCAGCAGGGGCGGGGGGAGCTCCTACAATGAGCAGTTCTTC.

This chain uses TRBV10-1 with TRBJ2-7, with 9 bases matching TRBD1. Germline CDR1 WNHNN, CDR2 SYGVQD (reference sequence). Trimming cost V 3 bases and J 7 bases; bases outside gene matches: 22. This CDR3 is built from 19 residues. This CDR3 is CASSERKPGQGVGGKEQYF. CDR3 coding DNA: TGCGCCAGCAGTGAACGAAAGCCGGGACAGGGCGTGGGGGGTAAGGAGCAGTACTTC.

V is TRBV9 and J is TRBJ2-1, with a possible D match to TRBD2 (6 bases). Trimming took 0 bases from V and 9 from J, leaving 19 bases between them. Germline values: CDR1 SGDLS, CDR2 YYNGEE. The CDR3 runs to 16 residues. CDR3 nucleotide sequence: TGTGCCAGCAGCGTAGGTGTAGTGGGGGGAGGCTTTGAGCAGTTCTTC. Its protein product is CASSVGVVGGGFEQFF.

This chain links TRBV19 with TRBJ1-2; 12 positions match TRBD1. After removal of 2 bases from V and 3 bases from J, the junction contained 19 bases not matched to a gene. Germline loops: CDR1 LNHDA, CDR2 SQIVND (reference sequence). The CDR3 loop spans 21 amino acids. The CDR3 is CASSILPPGQGARWVHYGYTF. The CDR3 region has the DNA TGTGCCAGTAGTATATTGCCACCGGGACAGGGGGCAAGATGGGTTCACTATGGCTACACCTTC.

This clone was detected once. This chain links TRBV19 with TRBJ1-5; D possibly corresponds to TRBD1 (6 bases). Trimming shortened V by 5 bases and J by 4 bases, and 12 bases separated the two germline ends. The CDR3 consists of 14 residues. The germline gives CDR1 LNHDA, CDR2 SQIVND (reference sequence). The CDR3 sequence: CASSPTDSNQPQHF. CDR3 DNA: TGTGCCAGTAGTCCTACGGACAGTAATCAGCCCCAGCATTTT.

The rearrangement uses TRBV6-6 and TRBJ1-1; D perhaps matches TRBD1 (6 bases). The germline V and J ends were trimmed by 6 bases and 5 bases, with 19 bases remaining between them. The CDR3 is made up of 15 amino acids. CDR1 MNHNY and CDR2 SVGAGI come from the germline V gene (reference sequence). CDR3 sequence (DNA): TGTGCCAGCAGCTATACAGGGATAGGGCGGACTGAAGCTTTCTTT. As protein: CASSYTGIGRTEAFF.

The DNA of the CDR3 is TGCGCCAGCAGCCAAGAAGTCAGTCGCCCCTTGGGCTACACCTTC. It codes for CASSQEVSRPLGYTF. The chain joins TRBV4-1 to TRBJ1-2; D is unclear. The CDR3 runs 15 residues. Trimming removed 0 bases at V and 8 bases at J, with 16 bases between. The germline V gene has CDR1 MGHRA and CDR2 YSYEKL.

The V call is TRBV27, the J call TRBJ2-7; no definite D call. The germline V gene has CDR1 MNHEY and CDR2 SMNVEV (reference sequence). Trimming pared 2 bases from V and 2 bases from J, leaving 7 bases between. CDR3 length: 13 residues. For the CDR3, the DNA is TGTGCCAGCAGTTTACACGGTACCTACGAGCAGTACTTC. This gives the protein CASSLHGTYEQYF.

This chain connects TRBV5-1 to TRBJ2-6; 7 nucleotides match TRBD1. The CDR3 is 18 amino acids. Germline V lookup: CDR1 SGHRS, CDR2 YFSETQ. V gave up 0 bases and J gave up 0 bases; unmatched junction bases: 6. The CDR3 nucleotides are TGCGCCAGCAGCTTGGGGGCAGGGGGTTACTCTGGGGCCAACGTCCTGACTTTC. Protein: CASSLGAGGYSGANVLTF.

The rearrangement uses TRBV6-1 and TRBJ1-6; 8 bases line up with TRBD1. The CDR3 length is 15 residues. With 3 bases clipped from V and 9 bases from J, the junction kept 7 bases outside the gene matches. Germline CDR1 MNHNS, CDR2 SASEGT. CDR3 coding DNA: TGTGCCAGCAGTGAGAGGACAGGGTCGGTTTCACCCCTCCACTTT. Translating gives CASSERTGSVSPLHF.

CDR3 nucleotide sequence: TGTGCCAGCAGGGCGACAGGCCCCCTCCCCTATGGCTACACCTTC. Protein product: CASRATGPLPYGYTF. The rearrangement joins TRBV6-6 to TRBJ1-2, with a tentative D call TRBD1 (6 bases). The CDR3 contains 15 residues. Germline CDR1 and CDR2: MNHNY and SVGAGI (reference sequence). Trimming left V 6 bases short and J 4 bases short, with 18 bases between.

The chain links TRBV15 to TRBJ1-2; 11 bases line up with TRBD1. Germline V gene data show CDR1 as LNHNV and CDR2 as YYDKDF (reference sequence). V lost 3 bases, J lost 4 bases, and 1 base stayed unmatched. This CDR3 has 14 residues. CDR3 sequence: CATSSGQGAYGYTF. CDR3 bases: TGTGCCACCAGCAGCGGACAGGGGGCCTATGGCTACACCTTC.

This clone showed up just a few times. The chain is built from TRBV7-9 and TRBJ2-1, with D uncertain. The CDR3 covers 14 residues. Germline V gene data show CDR1 as SEHNR and CDR2 as FQNEAQ (reference sequence). V lost 5 bases to trimming and J lost 4 bases, with 12 bases between them. CDR3 sequence (DNA): TGTGCCAGCAGCCTGCGTCCTCGATACAATGAGCAGTTCTTC. Amino acid sequence: CASSLRPRYNEQFF.

The chain recombines TRBV5-1 with TRBJ2-7; 7 bases are shared with TRBD2. The length of the CDR3 is 13 residues. Germline-derived CDR1 and CDR2 are SGHRS and YFSETQ. V shed 5 bases and J 5 bases; nucleotides not matched to a gene: 7. CDR3 in amino acids: CASRSWTRDEQYF. As DNA, the CDR3 is TGCGCCAGCAGGTCCTGGACTAGAGACGAGCAGTACTTC. The variable domain in full, completed from reference TRBV5-1 and TRBJ2-7, reads KAGVTQTPRYLIKTRGQQVTLSCSPISGHRSVSWYQQTPGQGLQFLFEYFSETQRNKGNFPGRFSGRQFSNSRSEMNVSTLELGDSALYLCASRSWTRDEQYFGPGTRLTVT.